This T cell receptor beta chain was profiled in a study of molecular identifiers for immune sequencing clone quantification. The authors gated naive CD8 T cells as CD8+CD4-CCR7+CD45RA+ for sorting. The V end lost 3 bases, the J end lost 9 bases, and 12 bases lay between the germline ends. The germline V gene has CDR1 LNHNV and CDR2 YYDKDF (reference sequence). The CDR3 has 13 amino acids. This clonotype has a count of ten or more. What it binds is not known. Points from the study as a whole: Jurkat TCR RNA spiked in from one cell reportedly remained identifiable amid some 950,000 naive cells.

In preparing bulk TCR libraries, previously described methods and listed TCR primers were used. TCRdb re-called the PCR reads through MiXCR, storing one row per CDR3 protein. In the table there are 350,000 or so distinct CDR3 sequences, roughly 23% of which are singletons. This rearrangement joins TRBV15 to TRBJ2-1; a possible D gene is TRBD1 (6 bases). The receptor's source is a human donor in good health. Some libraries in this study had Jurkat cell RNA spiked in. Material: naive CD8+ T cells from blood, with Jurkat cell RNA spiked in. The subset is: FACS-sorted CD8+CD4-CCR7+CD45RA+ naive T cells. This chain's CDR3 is CATSRVTGREQFF. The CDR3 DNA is TGTGCCACCAGCAGGGTCACAGGGCGTGAGCAGTTCTTC.